This paragraph reports one T cell receptor beta chain. The clone's antigen remains unknown. No per-base quality is available; no much larger clone lies one base away. To sequence the TCRbeta CDR3 region, genomic DNA was isolated from the sorted cells. The immunoSEQ Assay was used to sequence the TCRbeta CDR3 regions. TCRdb carries this immuneACCESS record with in-frame sequences only. Its versions omit some clonotypes, under half of them owing to an unresolved V gene in the studies checked, with the rest unexplained. The sample data list about 51,000 clones, and 65% to 85% of these were observed just once. Together, the top ten hold 2% to 2.5% of the sample. The data were taken from a study of OX40 agonist ivuxolimab in advanced cancers. About the full investigation: Ivuxolimab was a fully human IgG2 agonistic monoclonal antibody targeting the costimulatory receptor OX40 (CD134). Intravenous ivuxolimab was administered to patients every 2 weeks at six dose levels: 0.01, 0.1, 0.3, 1.5, 3 and 10 mg/kg. Of the approximately 50 dose-escalation patients, hepatocellular carcinoma was present in about 20, melanoma in about 15, renal cell carcinoma in 9 and head and neck cancer in 9. A male proportion of around 83% and a mean age of around 60 years, ranging from roughly 20 to 80, were recorded for the dose-escalation cohort. Prior anti-PD-1, anti-PD-L1 or anti-CTLA-4 therapy was permitted, and 40% to 50% of dose-escalation patients had received checkpoint inhibitors. Partial responses were achieved by three dose-escalation patients, of whom one had hepatocellular carcinoma and two had cutaneous melanoma. Peripheral TCRbeta sequencing was intended to test whether TCR sequence diversity was altered and clonal T-cell expansion was caused by ivuxolimab. The paper reports the monotherapy dose-escalation portion (N ≈ 50 patients) of the phase I ivuxolimab trial.

Per the germline V gene, SGHTA is the CDR1 and FQGNSA is the CDR2. The trim is 5 bases for V and 4 bases for J, with a gap of 12 bases between the germline ends. The CDR3 has 13 amino acids, counting the end cysteine and phenylalanine. Of all the DNA, just the CDR3 is kept, 39 bases in frame from base 1. Patients with a history of autoimmune disease or receiving systemic immunosuppression were excluded from the trial. Peripheral blood for TCR sequencing was drawn from every dose cohort at baseline, at cycle 4 day 1 and at cycle 7 day 1. Samples came from an open-label, multicenter, first-in-human phase I dose-escalation trial of ivuxolimab. Adults with locally advanced or metastatic melanoma, renal cell carcinoma, hepatocellular carcinoma or head and neck squamous cell carcinoma were enrolled in the trial. Before TCR sequencing, CD4+ T cells and CD8+ T cells were sorted from peripheral blood as separate populations.

On the study overall, not on this receptor specifically: At doses of 0.1 to 3.0 mg/kg, clonal expansion of both CD4+ and CD8+ blood T cells was observed from baseline to week 6. Low levels of normalized T-cell clonal expansion were also seen in some patients who did not respond. In partial responders in the 0.1-3.0 mg/kg groups, normalized peripheral clonal expansion was found to be among the lowest, especially among CD8+ T cells. The antigen specificity of the peripheral T cells that underwent clonal expansion was not determined. After ivuxolimab, more expanded clones were found on average in CD8+ T cells than in CD4+ T cells.

The chain employs TRBV7-2 and TRBJ2-7; the D gene cannot be resolved reliably. The clonotype was recovered from an adult with an advanced solid tumor such as melanoma, head and neck, liver or kidney cancer. The sample here was CD4+ or CD8+ T cells sorted from blood, taken in a trial of the OX40 agonist ivuxolimab. CDR3 region: CASSIPAYYEQYF. The DNA sequence is TGTGCCAGCAGCATACCTGCTTATTACGAGCAGTACTTC.